This entry lists 26 T cell receptor beta chains sequenced from one sample in a study of post-analysis software for immune sequencing data. Study-level results: Roughly 5 TRBV segments occurring more often in patients than controls included TRBV5-6, TRBV5-1 and TRBV20-1.

Unique molecular identifiers had been added to the TCR beta cDNA libraries. TCRdb re-called the PCR reads with MiXCR, one entry per CDR3 protein. Of roughly 540,000 distinct CDR3 sequences in the sample, around a third are singletons; the top ten hold about 6%. Their antigens remain unidentified. Sequenced sample: blood. Receptor source: a girl aged 2 to 17 with multiple sclerosis.

This clonotype has a handful of counts. The rearrangement links TRBV9 to TRBJ2-5; no clear D gene. This CDR3 region has 14 residues. Per germline, CDR1 SGDLS and CDR2 YYNGEE. The V end was cut by 0 bases, the J end by 1 base, with 7 bases between. Here the CDR3 DNA reads TGTGCCAGCAGCGTAGGTCTTACCCAAGAGACCCAGTACTTC. Its protein is CASSVGLTQETQYF.

The V and J genes are TRBV11-2 and TRBJ1-1; D gene uncertain. CDR3 length: 13 residues. Germline V gives CDR1 SGHAT, CDR2 FQNNGV. Trimming stripped 1 base from V and 5 bases from J, with 8 bases between. The CDR3 region has the DNA TGTGCCAGCAGCTTAGTGGTCTCTACTGAAGCTTTCTTT. This translates into CASSLVVSTEAFF.

About this clonotype itself: A read error is possible here, since a much larger clone lies one base away. The chain combines TRBV5-1 with TRBJ2-1, with 9 bases that match TRBD1. The J call may be in error: the DNA end matches TRBJ2-7 better. In germline, CDR1 is SGHRS, CDR2 YFSETQ. This CDR3 has 14 residues. Written as DNA, the CDR3 is TGCGCCAGCAGCTGGAGGACAGGGGAGGATGAGCAGTACTTC. Translation: CASSWRTGEDEQYF.

This clonotype has only a few counts. The chain links TRBV3-1 to TRBJ2-1, with 11 bases lining up with TRBD2. Germline lookup yields CDR1 LGHDT and CDR2 YNNKEL (reference sequence). The CDR3 has 14 residues. J lost 14 bases, V lost 0 bases, and 6 bases had no gene match. This CDR3 reads CASSQDTLAGVEFF. Here the CDR3 DNA reads TGTGCCAGCAGCCAAGATACACTAGCGGGGGTAGAGTTCTTC.

This clonotype showed up just once. The chain has TRBV27 and TRBJ2-5; 9 bases align to TRBD2. The CDR3 sequence is 15 residues long. V lost 11 bases to trimming and J lost 5 bases; unmatched junction nucleotides: 15. Germline V gene data show CDR1 as MNHEY and CDR2 as SMNVEV (reference sequence). CDR3 DNA sequence: TGTGCCGGTAGTTTATTTCCTAGCGGGGTGGAGACCCAGTACTTC. Protein: CAGSLFPSGVETQYF.

This chain connects TRBV28 to TRBJ1-2; 10 bases agree with TRBD1. The V gene's germline CDR1 is MDHEN and CDR2 SYDVKM. This CDR3 has 14 amino acids. V lost 6 bases and J lost 6; bases outside the gene matches: 7. CDR3 nucleotide sequence: TGTGCCAGCAGCCCTGACAGGGGGCTAGATGGCTACACCTTC. Translating it yields CASSPDRGLDGYTF.

The chain joins TRBV29-1 to TRBJ1-5, with 8 bases matching TRBD1. Trimming cost V 7 bases and J 0 bases; bases outside gene matches: 11. Germline CDR1 and CDR2: SQVTM and ANQGSEA. The CDR3 length is 16 residues. The CDR3 loop is CSADRGAGYSNQPQHF. In DNA, the CDR3 is TGCAGCGCCGACAGGGGCGCAGGCTATAGCAATCAGCCCCAGCATTTT.

The sample holds a few counts of this clonotype. This chain connects TRBV4-2 to TRBJ1-2; the D gene is possibly TRBD1 (5 bases). V dropped 2 bases and J dropped 0 bases, with 10 bases sitting between them. This CDR3 region has 15 residues. Germline-derived CDR1 and CDR2 are LGHNA and YNFKEQ. The CDR3 loop reads CASSQLWGTNYGYTF. The CDR3 DNA follows: TGTGCCAGCAGCCAACTCTGGGGCACTAACTATGGCTACACCTTC.

The CDR3 region is CRAQQLVSYTF. The CDR3 coding sequence is TGCAGGGCTCAACAGTTGGTTAGCTACACCTTC. The chain has TRBV20-1 and TRBJ1-2, with D hard to call. The germline CDR1 and CDR2 sequences are DFQATT and SNEGSKA (reference sequence). This CDR3 comprises 11 residues.

J is TRBJ2-1 and V is TRBV4-2; D perhaps matches TRBD2 (6 bases). Germline lookup yields CDR1 LGHNA and CDR2 YNFKEQ. There are 16 residues in the CDR3. The V end lost 4 bases, the J end lost 0 bases, and 13 bases lay between the germline ends. This CDR3 is CASSRDYGGSYNEQFF. The CDR3 DNA follows: TGTGCCAGCAGCCGAGATTACGGGGGCTCCTACAATGAGCAGTTCTTC.

The chain carries TRBV5-1 and TRBJ2-5; D is perhaps TRBD1 (6 bases). Deletions cut 4 bases from V and 3 bases from J, with 13 bases between. The length of the CDR3 is 14 residues. CDR1 is SGHRS and CDR2 is YFSETQ in the germline V gene. This CDR3 reads CASSISQGEETQYF. The CDR3 DNA is TGCGCCAGCAGCATCTCACAGGGCGAAGAGACCCAGTACTTC.

The J gene is TRBJ1-1, the V gene TRBV15; tentatively, D is TRBD1 (5 bases). The length of the CDR3 is 14 residues. Germline V gene lookup returns CDR1 LNHNV and CDR2 YYDKDF (reference sequence). V dropped 5 bases and J dropped 4 bases, with 14 bases sitting between them. The CDR3: CATSPRVGGTEAFF. For the CDR3, the DNA is TGTGCCACCAGCCCTCGGGTTGGGGGCACTGAAGCTTTCTTT.

This rearrangement joins TRBV18 to TRBJ1-1, with 11 bases fitting TRBD1. Trimming took 4 bases from V and 1 from J; bases not matched to a gene: 8. The CDR3 consists of 17 residues. In germline, CDR1 is KGHSH, CDR2 LQKENI. The DNA of the CDR3 is TGTGCCAGCTCACGTGTTGGACAGGGGGCAGGGAACACTGAAGCTTTCTTT. Translation gives CASSRVGQGAGNTEAFF.

This clonotype was seen many times. The chain is built from TRBV29-1 and TRBJ2-5, with D maybe TRBD2 (6 bases). Germline V lookup: CDR1 SQVTM, CDR2 ANQGSEA. The CDR3 contains 11 residues. DNA of the CDR3: TGCAGTGGGGGGTTGCAAGAGACCCAGTACTTC. Encoded protein: CSGGLQETQYF.

This rearrangement joins TRBV4-1 to TRBJ1-5, with TRBD1 identical over 8 bases. The CDR3 has 16 amino acids. Per germline, CDR1 MGHRA and CDR2 YSYEKL. After removal of 4 bases from V and 4 bases from J, the junction contained 9 bases not matched to a gene. CDR3 residues: CASSPGDRRLNQPQHF. The CDR3 coding sequence is TGCGCCAGCAGCCCCGGGGACAGGAGGCTTAATCAGCCCCAGCATTTT.

The rearrangement links TRBV5-1 to TRBJ1-2; the D gene is possibly TRBD1 (6 bases). Germline loops: CDR1 SGHRS, CDR2 YFSETQ. The CDR3 sequence is 14 residues long. Trimming stripped 1 base from V and 4 bases from J, with 11 bases between. The CDR3 nucleotides are TGCGCCAGCAGCTTGACGGACAGCTTCTATGGCTACACCTTC. Protein sequence: CASSLTDSFYGYTF.

As regards this clonotype: A much bigger clone sits one base away, suggesting this may be a read error. This sequence joins TRBV7-6 and TRBJ2-3; TRBD2 agrees at 8 bases. Per germline, CDR1 SGHVS and CDR2 FNYEAQ. The J segment lost 0 bases and the V segment lost 7 bases, leaving 18 bases of the junction unmatched. CDR3 length: 19 residues. CDR3 nucleotide sequence: TGTGCCAGCAACTCGCCTAGCAGCGGGGGTCACCCGAGCACAGATACGCAGTATTTT. It yields the protein CASNSPSSGGHPSTDTQYF.

The J gene is TRBJ1-5, the V gene TRBV6-6; 7 nucleotides line up with TRBD1. After removal of 6 bases from V and 6 bases from J, the junction contained 11 bases not matched to a gene. The germline V gene has CDR1 MNHNY and CDR2 SVGAGI (reference sequence). This CDR3 spans 15 amino acids. The CDR3 loop reads CASSPTGLEGQPQHF. CDR3 DNA: TGTGCCAGCAGCCCGACAGGGCTGGAGGGTCAGCCCCAGCATTTT.

This clonotype occurred a few times. The chain carries TRBV24-1 and TRBJ1-5; D not resolved. The germline CDR1 and CDR2 sequences are KGHDR and SFDVKD. This CDR3 contains 15 residues. The V and J ends lost 7 bases and 5 bases respectively, with 17 bases between them. CDR3 amino acids: CATSGVAQDDQPQHF. The DNA of the CDR3 is TGTGCCACCAGCGGCGTGGCGCAGGATGATCAGCCCCAGCATTTT.

This chain connects TRBV20-1 to TRBJ2-5, with 9 bases identical to TRBD2. The V gene's germline CDR1 is DFQATT and CDR2 SNEGSKA (reference sequence). V lost 0 bases to trimming and J lost 5 bases; unmatched junction nucleotides: 7. This CDR3 region has 15 residues. The CDR3 protein is CSARDGGGAGETQYF. Written as DNA, the CDR3 is TGCAGTGCTAGAGATGGCGGGGGGGCCGGGGAGACCCAGTACTTC.

The chain is built from TRBV11-2 and TRBJ2-3; no firm D call. The CDR3 has 15 amino acids. Looked up from germline, CDR1 is SGHAT and CDR2 is FQNNGV. V lost 8 bases, J lost 2 bases, and 17 bases lay in between. The CDR3 nucleotides read TGTGCCAGCTCCAGCATGGGGTCACACACAGATACGCAGTATTTT. Translating it yields CASSSMGSHTDTQYF.

This clonotype was recorded a few times. This chain links TRBV7-9 with TRBJ2-5; D is perhaps TRBD1 or TRBD2 (5 bases each). Germline V lookup: CDR1 SEHNR, CDR2 FQNEAQ (reference sequence). V lost 3 bases to trimming and J lost 4 bases, with 12 bases between them. This CDR3 contains 14 residues. The chain's CDR3 is CASSFGARSETQYF. The CDR3 DNA reads as TGTGCCAGCAGCTTCGGGGCCCGATCAGAGACCCAGTACTTC. Using reference TRBV7-9 and TRBJ2-5 for the parts outside the CDR3, the full variable domain is DTGVSQNPRHKITKRGQNVTFRCDPISEHNRLYWYRQTLGQGPEFLTYFQNEAQLEKSRLLSDRFSAERPKGSFSTLEIQRTEQGDSAMYLCASSFGARSETQYFGPGTRLLVL.

This clonotype has just a few counts. This chain links TRBV7-9 with TRBJ2-7; D is unresolved. The CDR3 spans 16 residues. The V gene's germline CDR1 is SEHNR and CDR2 FQNEAQ (reference sequence). V dropped 3 bases and J dropped 2 bases, with 17 bases sitting between them. CDR3 loop: CASSLSSTAATYEQYF. CDR3 sequence (DNA): TGTGCCAGCAGCTTGTCATCTACGGCGGCTACCTACGAGCAGTACTTC.

In DNA, the CDR3 is TGTGCCAGCAGCCAAGAAGTAGGACTAGTCCAAGAGACCCAGTACTTC. Protein product: CASSQEVGLVQETQYF. The rearrangement links TRBV3-1 to TRBJ2-5; 7 bases map to TRBD2. V gave up 0 bases and J gave up 1 base; unmatched junction bases: 5. Per the germline V gene, CDR1 is LGHDT and CDR2 is YNNKEL (reference sequence). CDR3 size: 16 residues.

This clonotype was picked up one time. The chain couples TRBV20-1 to TRBJ2-5; the D gene could be TRBD1 or TRBD2 (6 bases each). The CDR3 totals 11 residues. Germline CDR1 DFQATT, CDR2 SNEGSKA (reference sequence). V shed 3 bases and J shed 6 bases, with 8 bases lying between them. The CDR3 loop reads CSASGGQTQYF. CDR3 DNA sequence: TGCAGTGCTAGTGGGGGGCAGACCCAGTACTTC.

The chain employs TRBV20-1 and TRBJ1-5, with D maybe TRBD1 (5 bases). There are 14 residues in the CDR3. Looked up from germline, CDR1 is DFQATT and CDR2 is SNEGSKA (reference sequence). V lost 4 bases and J 4 bases, leaving 14 bases between the germline ends. The CDR3 DNA sequence: TGCAGTGCTAACCGGGACCCAGGGAATCAGCCCCAGCATTTT. This sequence encodes CSANRDPGNQPQHF.